Each of the 9 T cell receptor beta chains below was sequenced from the same sample in a study of OX40 agonist ivuxolimab in advanced cancers. Libraries were built with the immunoSEQ multiplex PCR assay. Drawn from immuneACCESS, this table holds only the in-frame rearrangements with V and J called that TCRdb kept. Clones are partly lost; checked studies trace under half to an unresolved V gene and leave the rest unexplained. In all, the sample holds around 140,000 clones, and more than 85% of those were seen once. About 0.93% of the sample is held by the ten biggest clonotypes. Sample: CD4+ or CD8+ T cells sorted from blood, taken in a trial of the OX40 agonist ivuxolimab. The receptors stem from an adult with an advanced solid tumor such as melanoma, head and neck, liver or kidney cancer.

The CDR3 spells CASSKGQYYGYTF. CDR3 nucleotides: TGTGCCAGCAGCAAAGGACAGTACTATGGCTACACCTTC. The chain has TRBV11-2 and TRBJ1-2; possible D gene TRBD1, 6 bases. Germline lookup yields CDR1 SGHAT and CDR2 FQNNGV. CDR3 size: 13 residues. Trimming took 5 bases from V and 3 from J, leaving 10 bases between them.

The genes are TRBV28 and TRBJ2-7; maybe TRBD2 (6 bases). The CDR3 has 15 residues. The V end lost 5 bases, the J end lost 4 bases, and 18 bases lay between the germline ends. Per the germline V gene, CDR1 is MDHEN and CDR2 is SYDVKM. The DNA of the CDR3 is TGTGCCAGCAGTCCCCCAGAGTGGGGGACTTACGAGCAGTACTTC. Translated: CASSPPEWGTYEQYF. Looking up the rest from reference TRBV28 and TRBJ2-7 gives the full variable domain: DVKVTQSSRYLVKRTGEKVFLECVQDMDHENMFWYRQDPGLGLRLIYFSYDVKMKEKGDIPEGYSVSREKKERFSLILESASTNQTSMYLCASSPPEWGTYEQYFGPGTRLTVT.

This chain links TRBV5-1 with TRBJ2-7; D may be TRBD2 (5 bases). This CDR3 spans 13 amino acids. Germline loops: CDR1 SGHRS, CDR2 YFSETQ. The germline V and J ends were trimmed by 1 base and 3 bases, with 8 bases remaining between them. The CDR3 is CASSLTGLYEQYF. CDR3 DNA: TGCGCCAGCAGCTTGACCGGACTCTACGAGCAGTACTTC.

The rearrangement joins TRBV6-5 to TRBJ1-2, with D hard to call. CDR3 length: 14 amino acids. Trimming removed 6 bases from V and 1 base from J, with 12 bases in between. CDR1 is MNHEY, CDR2 SVGAGI, per germline. CDR3 DNA: TGTGCCAGCAGACGCCGGACGGGTAACTATGGCTACACCTTC. This translates into CASRRRTGNYGYTF.

This clone came up once. V gene TRBV7-2 combines with J gene TRBJ2-2; a weak D match, TRBD2 (7 bases). This CDR3 contains 17 residues. Trimming removed 1 base from V and 7 bases from J, with 19 bases in between. The V gene's germline CDR1 is SGHTA and CDR2 FQGNSA. CDR3 sequence (DNA): TGTGCCAGCAGCTTAGTGCGAGGGGGGGCAGCCCGCGGGGAGCTGTTTTTT. Protein: CASSLVRGGAARGELFF.

The rearrangement joins TRBV5-6 to TRBJ2-7; D is perhaps TRBD1 (6 bases). Germline V gives CDR1 SGHDT, CDR2 YYEEEE. The CDR3 runs 16 residues. V gave up 6 bases and J gave up 2 bases, with 21 bases separating them. The CDR3 loop reads CASTLRDTFLTYEQYF. CDR3 nucleotides: TGTGCCAGCACCCTCCGGGACACTTTCCTTACCTACGAGCAGTACTTC. The whole variable domain, filled in from reference TRBV5-6 and TRBJ2-7, reads DAGVTQSPTHLIKTRGQQVTLRCSPKSGHDTVSWYQQALGQGPQFIFQYYEEEERQRGNFPDRFSGHQFPNYSSELNVNALLLGDSALYLCASTLRDTFLTYEQYFGPGTRLTVT.

The rearrangement uses TRBV6-6 and TRBJ1-2; D uncertain. The CDR3 length is 13 residues. Germline CDR1 is MNHNY and CDR2 is SVGAGI (reference sequence). The V end lost 4 bases, the J end lost 6 bases, and 12 bases lay between the germline ends. CDR3 DNA: TGTGCCAGCAGTTTTCCACGGAGAGATGGCTACACCTTC. Protein: CASSFPRRDGYTF.

The chain employs TRBV7-2 and TRBJ2-1; D uncertain. V shed 5 bases and J shed 7 bases, with 12 bases lying between them. Germline CDR1 is SGHTA and CDR2 is FQGNSA. The CDR3 sequence is 13 residues long. The CDR3 DNA reads TGTGCCAGCAGCAAGCCCCTGGTTAATGAGCAGTTCTTC. Translated, it gives CASSKPLVNEQFF.

This chain uses TRBV4-1 with TRBJ2-6, with no clear D. Germline CDR1 reads MGHRA; CDR2 reads YSYEKL. The CDR3 runs to 18 residues. Trimming took off 1 base at V and 1 base at J, with 14 bases between the two ends. This chain's CDR3 is CASSQGLSAASGANVLTF. In DNA form, the CDR3 reads TGCGCCAGCAGCCAAGGGTTGTCTGCGGCATCTGGGGCCAACGTCCTGACTTTC.